Presented here are 27 T cell receptor beta chains from one specimen sequenced in a study of cytomegalovirus exposure and HLA in healthy donors. Vbeta (60) and Jbeta (13) primers were used in the PCR. Method: immunoSEQ multiplex PCR; TCRdb's copy keeps in-frame clones and lacks some. The table includes some 41,000 clones, approximately 47% detected once. The sequenced sample consisted of PBMCs. The receptors were sampled from a man in his sixties in good health and CMV-seronegative.

The chain is built from TRBV10-1 and TRBJ2-2, with D perhaps matching TRBD2 (5 bases). The length of the CDR3 is 13 residues. Germline V lookup: CDR1 WNHNN, CDR2 SYGVQD (reference sequence). With 4 bases removed from V and 7 bases from J, the gap between germline ends came to 10 bases. The CDR3 DNA reads as TGCGCCAGCAGTGCGGACTCTTTCGGGGAGCTGTTTTTT. It codes for CASSADSFGELFF.

The V gene is TRBV7-9, the J gene TRBJ2-5; 9 bases are a match to TRBD2. The DNA end favors TRBJ2-7, so the J call may be wrong. Germline V lookup: CDR1 SEHNR, CDR2 FQNEAQ (reference sequence). The CDR3 covers 17 residues. CDR3 in DNA: TGTGCCAGCAGCTGGCGGGTGGGTCTAGCGGGGTACTACGAGCAGTACTTC. Encoded protein: CASSWRVGLAGYYEQYF.

The rearrangement joins TRBV10-3 to TRBJ2-3, with 9 bases lining up with TRBD2. The V and J ends lost 0 bases and 7 bases, in that order; junction bases with no gene match: 2. Germline loops: CDR1 ENHRY, CDR2 SYGVKD. The CDR3 is 14 amino acids. The CDR3 DNA is TGTGCCATCAGTGAGTCTACTAGCGGGTATACGCAGTATTTT. Amino acids: CAISESTSGYTQYF.

The CDR3, as DNA: TGTGCCAGCAGCCAAGGACTCACGGCGAACACTGAAGCTTTCTTT. This codes for CASSQGLTANTEAFF. The rearrangement links TRBV14 to TRBJ1-1; D is uncertain. The germline V and J ends were trimmed by 1 base and 1 base, with 10 bases remaining between them. Looked up from germline, CDR1 is SGHDN and CDR2 is FVKESK. CDR3 size: 15 residues.

The rearrangement joins TRBV28 to TRBJ2-7; D is ambiguous. Germline CDR1 and CDR2: MDHEN and SYDVKM. This CDR3 has 14 residues. V lost 4 bases and J lost 4, with 14 bases in between. The chain's CDR3 is CASSSPSTIYEQYF. DNA for the CDR3: TGTGCCAGCAGTTCACCATCTACTATTTACGAGCAGTACTTC.

The chain joins TRBV7-9 to TRBJ1-5, with unresolved D. This CDR3 spans 14 amino acids. Per germline, CDR1 SEHNR and CDR2 FQNEAQ (reference sequence). The ends were cut back, 7 bases at V and 5 bases at J, with 15 bases in the middle. The CDR3 bases are TGTGCCAGCACCAATGTTTGGGAGGATCAGCCCCAGCATTTT. Its protein product is CASTNVWEDQPQHF. Using reference TRBV7-9 and TRBJ1-5 for the parts outside the CDR3, the full variable domain is DTGVSQNPRHKITKRGQNVTFRCDPISEHNRLYWYRQTLGQGPEFLTYFQNEAQLEKSRLLSDRFSAERPKGSFSTLEIQRTEQGDSAMYLCASTNVWEDQPQHFGDGTRLSIL.

The chain joins TRBV7-2 to TRBJ2-7; TRBD2 matches 8 bases. J lost 2 bases, V lost 8 bases, and 2 bases had no gene match. Germline lookup yields CDR1 SGHTA and CDR2 FQGNSA. This CDR3 has 12 residues. The CDR3 DNA reads TGTGCCAGCGCGGGAGGACCCTACGAGCAGTACTTC. The encoded protein is CASAGGPYEQYF.

The chain is built from TRBV6-5 and TRBJ1-5; TRBD1 matches 10 bases. Germline loops: CDR1 MNHEY, CDR2 SVGAGI. This CDR3 region has 13 residues. V shed 8 bases and J 7 bases; nucleotides not matched to a gene: 5. CDR3 nucleotide sequence: TGTGCCAGCGGGGACAGGGGCAGACAGCCCCAGCATTTT. Its translation is CASGDRGRQPQHF.

Only one count was recorded for this clone. The chain links TRBV7-6 to TRBJ2-7; 8 bases agree with TRBD2. The ends lost 5 bases at V and 6 bases at J; junction bases unmatched: 9. Per germline, CDR1 SGHVS and CDR2 FNYEAQ. The CDR3 has 14 amino acids. As DNA, the CDR3 is TGTGCCAGCAGCCCGGGGGGGGTTCAGACCGAGCAGTACTTC. Its translation: CASSPGGVQTEQYF.

This clone showed up just once. The rearrangement uses TRBV2 and TRBJ2-1, with TRBD2 identical over 9 bases. The germline CDR1 and CDR2 sequences are SNHLY and FYNNEI. The CDR3 consists of 16 residues. The V segment lost 7 bases and the J segment 0 bases; nucleotides outside the gene matches: 7. CDR3 in DNA: TGTGCCAGCAAGGGACTAGCCGGGGGCTCCTACAATGAGCAGTTCTTC. Translated, it gives CASKGLAGGSYNEQFF.

The chain has TRBV5-8 and TRBJ1-4; the D is unclear. CDR1 and CDR2 from the germline V gene are SGHTS and YDEGEE. The CDR3 is made up of 13 amino acids. Trimming pared 6 bases from V and 6 bases from J, leaving 12 bases between. CDR3 loop: CASKRAGDEKLFF. The CDR3 DNA is TGTGCCAGCAAAAGGGCCGGGGATGAAAAACTGTTTTTT.

The chain uses TRBV6-4 and TRBJ2-3, with D possibly TRBD2 on 6 matching bases. The germline V gene has CDR1 MRHNA and CDR2 SNTAGT. This CDR3 is built from 14 residues. V shed 3 bases and J shed 3 bases, with 10 bases lying between them. The DNA of the CDR3 is TGTGCCAGCAGTGAGGGGGGTAAGACAGATACGCAGTATTTT. Translated: CASSEGGKTDTQYF.

J is TRBJ2-1 and V is TRBV5-6; 10 nucleotides match TRBD2. This CDR3 spans 16 amino acids. J gave up 6 bases and V 5 bases, and 11 bases lay outside the gene matches. Germline V CDR1 and CDR2: SGHDT, YYEEEE. In DNA form, the CDR3 reads TGTGCCAGCAGGCCCTTTCTAGCGGGAGAACCCAATGAGCAGTTCTTC. Its translation: CASRPFLAGEPNEQFF.

The genes are TRBV7-2 and TRBJ2-1; possibly TRBD1 for D (5 bases). CDR3 length: 14 residues. Trimming pared 0 bases from V and 5 bases from J, leaving 8 bases between. Germline V CDR1 and CDR2: SGHTA, FQGNSA. The CDR3 spells CASSLAGRNNEQFF. The CDR3 DNA reads as TGTGCCAGCAGCTTAGCGGGGCGCAACAATGAGCAGTTCTTC. Together with reference TRBV7-2 and TRBJ2-1, the CDR3 gives the full variable domain: GAGVSQSPSNKVTEKGKDVELRCDPISGHTALYWYRQSLGQGLEFLIYFQGNSAPDKSGLPSDRFSAERTGGSVSTLTIQRTQQEDSAVYLCASSLAGRNNEQFFGPGTRLTVL.

The V gene is TRBV30, the J gene TRBJ2-3, with TRBD2 as a possible D gene (6 bases). V was shortened by 4 bases and J by 4 bases, with 9 bases between the two germline ends. The CDR3 spans 12 residues. Looked up from germline, CDR1 is GTSNPN and CDR2 is SVGIG (reference sequence). The CDR3 DNA reads TGTGCCTGGATGGGCGGGGCAGATACGCAGTATTTT. As protein: CAWMGGADTQYF. The complete variable domain, with remaining parts taken from reference TRBV30 and TRBJ2-3, reads SQTIHQWPATLVQPVGSPLSLECTVEGTSNPNLYWYRQAAGRGLQLLFYSVGIGQISSEVPQNLSASRPQDRQFILSSKKLLLSDSGFYLCAWMGGADTQYFGPGTRLTVL.

The chain recombines TRBV10-3 with TRBJ1-2; no definite D call. Germline V gives CDR1 ENHRY, CDR2 SYGVKD. This CDR3 is 14 amino acids long. Trimming shortened V by 4 bases and J by 5 bases, and 14 bases separated the two germline ends. The CDR3 DNA is TGTGCCATCAGTGCCTCGGGGAGTCGGTATGGCTACACCTTC. Its translation is CAISASGSRYGYTF.

This clone was counted a few times. CDR3 DNA: TGCGCCAGCAGCATAGCCGGGACAGGTGATGAAAAACTGTTTTTT. Translating gives CASSIAGTGDEKLFF. The chain recombines TRBV5-1 with TRBJ1-4; the match to TRBD1 covers 8 bases. CDR1 and CDR2 from the germline V gene are SGHRS and YFSETQ. The CDR3 has 15 amino acids. The V gene end was trimmed by 4 bases and the J gene end by 6 bases; junction bases not matched to a gene: 8.

The chain carries TRBV30 and TRBJ1-1; D is unresolved. The CDR3 is 13 amino acids. The germline gives CDR1 GTSNPN, CDR2 SVGIG (reference sequence). Trimming removed 0 bases at V and 2 bases at J, with 7 bases between. CDR3 nucleotides: TGTGCCTGGAGTGTCCTACCTAACACTGAAGCTTTCTTT. Translated, it gives CAWSVLPNTEAFF.

The chain couples TRBV30 to TRBJ2-3; 10 nucleotides align to TRBD1. Per germline, CDR1 GTSNPN and CDR2 SVGIG (reference sequence). V lost 0 bases, J lost 4 bases, and 4 bases stayed unmatched. The CDR3 has 15 amino acids. This CDR3 is CAWSVEGQGADTQYF. CDR3 in DNA: TGTGCCTGGAGTGTAGAAGGACAGGGGGCAGATACGCAGTATTTT.

This clone has only a few counts. The chain carries TRBV4-1 and TRBJ1-3; tentative D call: TRBD1 (5 bases). Trimming removed 2 bases at V and 4 bases at J, with 15 bases between. Germline V CDR1 and CDR2: MGHRA, YSYEKL. The CDR3 length is 16 residues. The DNA of the CDR3 is TGCGCCAGCAGCCAACCCCTCCAGGGCGCGGGAAACACCATATATTTT. This translates into CASSQPLQGAGNTIYF.

This clone was picked up a small number of times. The V call is TRBV25-1, the J call TRBJ1-4, with D unresolved. The CDR3 totals 15 residues. Trimming shortened V by 1 base and J by 5 bases, and 11 bases separated the two germline ends. CDR1 is MGHDK and CDR2 is SYGVNS in the germline V gene. CDR3 sequence reads: CASSEWWAMNEKLFF. In DNA form, the CDR3 reads TGTGCCAGCAGTGAATGGTGGGCTATGAATGAAAAACTGTTTTTT.

In this sample, this clone turned up a few times. The gene calls are TRBV12-5 and TRBJ2-1; 8 nucleotides agree with TRBD1. The junction had 10 bases not matched to a gene; V was cut back by 1 base and J by 8 bases. The CDR3 has 16 residues. Germline V gene sequence: CDR1 LGHNT, CDR2 FRNRAP. CDR3 loop: CASGLGQGILTYEQFF. The CDR3 nucleotides are TGTGCTAGTGGTTTGGGACAGGGGATCCTTACATATGAGCAGTTCTTC.

CDR3 sequence: CASSLTGDTEAFF. CDR3 in DNA: TGTGCCAGCAGCCTGACAGGGGACACTGAAGCTTTCTTT. This chain uses TRBV6-4 with TRBJ1-1, with 8 bases matching TRBD1. This CDR3 is 13 amino acids long. V lost 6 bases, J lost 3 bases, and 3 bases stayed unmatched. From germline, CDR1 is MRHNA and CDR2 SNTAGT.

The chain recombines TRBV6-5 with TRBJ1-1; D gene uncertain. The CDR3 is 14 amino acids. CDR1 is MNHEY, CDR2 SVGAGI, per germline. V lost 8 bases, J lost 1 base, and 14 bases lay in between. CDR3 residues: CASALRGGNTEAFF. Written as DNA, the CDR3 is TGTGCCAGCGCCCTCCGCGGCGGGAACACTGAAGCTTTCTTT.

This rearrangement joins TRBV7-8 to TRBJ2-4; D is perhaps TRBD1 (5 bases). This CDR3 has 17 amino acids. V shed 8 bases and J shed 4 bases, with 24 bases lying between them. Germline V gives CDR1 SGHVS, CDR2 FQNEAQ. CDR3: CASSIRAPGPRKNIQYF. The CDR3 nucleotides read TGTGCCAGCTCGATAAGGGCCCCAGGGCCCCGGAAAAACATTCAGTACTTC.

The chain is built from TRBV4-2 and TRBJ2-3, with D tentatively TRBD2 (6 bases). Trimming pared 8 bases from V and 0 bases from J, leaving 15 bases between. The CDR3 covers 15 residues. The germline V gene has CDR1 LGHNA and CDR2 YNFKEQ. In nucleotides, the CDR3 is TGTGCCAGCCAGCCCCACGGGGGTAGCACAGATACGCAGTATTTT. Its protein is CASQPHGGSTDTQYF.

This chain connects TRBV7-2 to TRBJ2-3; possibly TRBD2 for D (5 bases). Germline CDR1 is SGHTA and CDR2 is FQGNSA. The V end was cut by 2 bases, the J end by 5 bases, with 14 bases between. This CDR3 has 15 amino acids. CDR3 loop: CASSLRVRAGDTQYF. DNA for the CDR3: TGTGCCAGCAGCTTAAGGGTCCGGGCGGGAGATACGCAGTATTTT.